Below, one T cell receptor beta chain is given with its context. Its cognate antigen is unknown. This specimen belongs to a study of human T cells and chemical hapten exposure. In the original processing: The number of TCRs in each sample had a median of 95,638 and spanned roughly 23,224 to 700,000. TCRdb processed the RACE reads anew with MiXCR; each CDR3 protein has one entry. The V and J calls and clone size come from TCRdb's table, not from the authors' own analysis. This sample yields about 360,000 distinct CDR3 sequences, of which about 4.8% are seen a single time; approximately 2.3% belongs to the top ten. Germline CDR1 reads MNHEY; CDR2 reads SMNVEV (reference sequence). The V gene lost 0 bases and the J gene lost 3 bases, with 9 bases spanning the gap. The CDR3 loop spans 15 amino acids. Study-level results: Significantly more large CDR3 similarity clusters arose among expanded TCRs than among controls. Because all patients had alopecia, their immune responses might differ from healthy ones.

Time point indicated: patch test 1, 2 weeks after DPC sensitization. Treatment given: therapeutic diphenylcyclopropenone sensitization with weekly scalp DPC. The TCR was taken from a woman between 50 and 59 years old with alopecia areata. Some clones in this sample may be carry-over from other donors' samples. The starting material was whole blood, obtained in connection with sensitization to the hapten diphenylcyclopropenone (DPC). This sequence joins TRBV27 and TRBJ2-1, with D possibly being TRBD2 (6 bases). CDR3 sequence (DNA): TGTGCCAGCAGTTTATCTAGCGGAATCTACAATGAGCAGTTCTTC. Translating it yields CASSLSSGIYNEQFF.